Listed below are T cell receptor beta chains from one sample, sequenced in a study of blood T cell repertoires in COVID-19. The assay was immunoSEQ multiplex PCR, and TCRdb's table has in-frame clones only and misses some. Of around 500,000 clones detected, approximately 83% appear once; the ten largest clones hold 3% to 4%. The specimen sequenced was peripheral blood. These receptors originate from a human donor in a cohort sampled during active COVID-19. Both conserved end residues are part of each CDR3. The D gene is left open where the match is weak. Size is omitted from some rows. Given values are once, few, many or a class for expanded clones.

TRBJ2-1	14	-	TRBD1	TRBV2	TGTGCCAGCAGTGAAGGGACAGGGAGCCAGGAGCAGTTCTTC	CASSEGTGSQEQFF
TRBJ1-2	13	-	-	TRBV29-1	TGCAGCGCCCCAACAGGGCCCCTCGAGGGCTACACCTTC	CSAPTGPLEGYTF
TRBJ1-2	13	-	-	TRBV7-3	TGTGCCAGCAGCCGCGAGTCAGGGGATGGCTACACCTTC	CASSRESGDGYTF
TRBJ1-1	13	-	-	TRBV30	TGTGCCTGGAGTTACTCCTGGAGCACTGAAGCTTTCTTT	CAWSYSWSTEAFF
TRBJ1-1	12	-	-	TRBV6-1	TGTGCCAGCAGTGAGGCAGTATCTGAAGCTTTCTTT	CASSEAVSEAFF
TRBJ1-1	12	-	-	TRBV6-2/TRBV6-3	TGTGCCAGCAGTTACAGGAGGACTGAAGCTTTCTTT	CASSYRRTEAFF
TRBJ2-7	14	-	TRBD2	TRBV3-1/TRBV3-2	TGTGCCAGCAGGGCTGCAAGCGGGAGATCTGGGCAGTACTTC	CASRAASGRSGQYF
TRBJ2-2	16	-	TRBD1	TRBV9	TGTGCCAGCAGCGCCACCGGGACAGGGGTCACCGGGGAGCTGTTTTTT	CASSATGTGVTGELFF
TRBJ1-5	16	-	-	TRBV18	TGTGCCAGCTCACCACCGACGGGGGTCGGCAATCAGCCCCAGCATTTT	CASSPPTGVGNQPQHF
TRBJ2-2	15	-	TRBD2	TRBV5-3	TGTGCCAGGTATAGCGGGAGGGATCCATCCGGGGAGCTGTTTTTT	CARYSGRDPSGELFF
TRBJ2-2	14	-	TRBD2	TRBV19	TGTGCCAGTAGTGGTAGCGGGGGTTCCGGGGAGCTGTTTTTT	CASSGSGGSGELFF
TRBJ1-1	15	-	TRBD1	TRBV12-5	TGTGCTAGTGGTCCCCCATCAGGGGGGCACGCTGAAGCTTTCTTT	CASGPPSGGHAEAFF
TRBJ1-4	15	-	-	TRBV7-2	TGTGCCAGCAGCTCCACGGCACAGGGCATGGAAAAACTGTTTTTT	CASSSTAQGMEKLFF
TRBJ1-2	15	-	TRBD1	TRBV13	TGTGCCAGCAGCCCGGGGACAGGGGTGGGTTATGGCTACACCTTC	CASSPGTGVGYGYTF
TRBJ2-3	16	-	-	TRBV7-3	TGTGCCAGCAGCTTAGAATCCCAACCCCCGGGGGATACGCAGTATTTT	CASSLESQPPGDTQYF
TRBJ1-2	16	-	-	TRBV5-1	TGCGCCAGCAGCCCGGGAGGGGAGAGGACTAACTATGGCTACACCTTC	CASSPGGERTNYGYTF
TRBJ2-1	15	-	-	TRBV6-1	TGTGCCAGCAGTGAAGGGGTCGACAGCTACAATGAGCAGTTCTTC	CASSEGVDSYNEQFF
TRBJ2-7	16	-	TRBD1	TRBV7-9	TGTGCCAGCAGCGCCCCCGGGACAGGGGAAACCTACGAGCAGTACTTC	CASSAPGTGETYEQYF
TRBJ1-6	16	once	TRBD1	TRBV19	TGTGCCAGTAGTACATTTTCGGGACAGGTGAATTCACCCCTCCACTTT	CASSTFSGQVNSPLHF
TRBJ2-7	13	-	-	TRBV5-1	TGCGCCAGCACCCCAGGCCATTCCTACGAGCAGTACTTC	CASTPGHSYEQYF
TRBJ1-6	15	-	TRBD1	TRBV5-1	TGCGCCAGCAGCCCTTTGACAGGGGTCGGTTCACCCCTCCACTTT	CASSPLTGVGSPLHF
TRBJ2-2	15	-	TRBD1	TRBV5-4	TGTGCCAGCAGCCCAGGGGGCGCAAGAACCGGGGAGCTGTTTTTT	CASSPGGARTGELFF
TRBJ2-5	16	-	TRBD2	TRBV20-1	TGCAGTGCTAGTTCCCCGTTAGCGGGAGTCCGCGAGACCCAGTACTTC	CSASSPLAGVRETQYF
TRBJ2-3	17	-	TRBD2	TRBV19	TGTGCCAGTAGTATGGGTTCTCCAGCGGGATTCACAGATACGCAGTATTTT	CASSMGSPAGFTDTQYF
TRBJ2-7	14	-	-	TRBV4-2	TGTGCCAGCAGCCAACGGACAGGAGGGGGGGAGCAGTACTTC	CASSQRTGGGEQYF
TRBJ1-2	14	-	-	TRBV9	TGTGCCAGCTGCCGGGACTCAGGCAACTATGGCTACACCTTC	CASCRDSGNYGYTF
TRBJ2-1	22	-	TRBD2	TRBV12-5	TGTGCTAGTGGTTTGGTACCCTGGAGTGTGGCTAGCGGGAGCAGATTCTACAATGAGCAGTTCTTC	CASGLVPWSVASGSRFYNEQFF
TRBJ1-3	14	-	-	TRBV9	TGTGCCAGCAGCACACAGGATACTGGAAACACCATATATTTT	CASSTQDTGNTIYF
TRBJ1-5	13	-	TRBD1	TRBV12-3/TRBV12-4	TGTGCCAGCAGTTCCGGACAGGGTGAGCCCCAGCATTTT	CASSSGQGEPQHF
TRBJ1-5	14	-	TRBD1	TRBV6-5	TGTGCCGCAGGCGTGGGGACAGGGAATCAGCCCCAGCATTTT	CAAGVGTGNQPQHF
TRBJ2-3	15	-	-	TRBV19	TGTGCCAGTAGTGGGGCAGGCCTTAGCACAGATACGCAGTATTTT	CASSGAGLSTDTQYF
TRBJ1-5	18	-	-	TRBV21-1	TGTGCCAGCAGCAAAGGGGTTTATACAGGGTGGTATTGTCAGCCCCAGCATTTT	CASSKGVYTGWYCQPQHF
TRBJ1-5	13	-	-	TRBV6-6	TGTGCCAGCAGTTACTCGTCCGTCGGGGGCCAGCATTTT	CASSYSSVGGQHF
TRBJ2-6	14	-	-	TRBV5-1	TGCGCCAGCAGCCCCCTATCTGGGGCCAACGTCCTGACTTTC	CASSPLSGANVLTF
TRBJ2-2	17	-	-	TRBV24-1	TGTGCCACCAGTGCCCTTACCCCGGGATCGAATACCGGGGAGCTGTTTTTT	CATSALTPGSNTGELFF